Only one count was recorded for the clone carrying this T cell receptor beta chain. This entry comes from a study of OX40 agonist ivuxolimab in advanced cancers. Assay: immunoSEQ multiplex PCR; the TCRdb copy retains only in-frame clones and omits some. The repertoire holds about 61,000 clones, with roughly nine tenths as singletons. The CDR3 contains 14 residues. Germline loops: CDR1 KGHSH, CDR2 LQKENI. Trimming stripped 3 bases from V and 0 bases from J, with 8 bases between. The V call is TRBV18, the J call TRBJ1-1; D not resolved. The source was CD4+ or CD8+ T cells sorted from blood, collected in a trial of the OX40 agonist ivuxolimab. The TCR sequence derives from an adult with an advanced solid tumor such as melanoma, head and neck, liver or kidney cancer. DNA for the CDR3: TGTGCCAGCTCACCCTTGACGGTGAACACTGAAGCTTTCTTT. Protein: CASSPLTVNTEAFF.